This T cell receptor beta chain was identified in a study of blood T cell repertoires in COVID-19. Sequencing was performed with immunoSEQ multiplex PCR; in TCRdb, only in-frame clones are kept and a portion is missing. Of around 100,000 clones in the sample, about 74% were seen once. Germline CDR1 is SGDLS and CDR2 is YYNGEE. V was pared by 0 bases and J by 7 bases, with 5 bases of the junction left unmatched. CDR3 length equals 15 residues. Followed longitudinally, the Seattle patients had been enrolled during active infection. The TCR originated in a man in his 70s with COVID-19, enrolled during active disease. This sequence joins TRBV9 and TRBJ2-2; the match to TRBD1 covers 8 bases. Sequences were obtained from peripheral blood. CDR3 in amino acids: CASSVAGQDGGELFF. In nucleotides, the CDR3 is TGTGCCAGCAGCGTAGCGGGACAGGACGGCGGGGAGCTGTTTTTT.